This T cell receptor (beta chain) is drawn from a study of CD8 T cells in ankylosing spondylitis. Points from the study as a whole: Typical of ankylosing spondylitis blood, it appeared, was a TCR beta motif of several highly homologous variants. Those disease-linked clones were CD8+; they were also relatively rare in peripheral blood.

As concerns this clonotype: The target antigen is unknown.

5'-RACE, quantitative and with molecular barcodes, yielded the TCR beta libraries. TCRdb re-derived calls from the 5' RACE reads in MiXCR, one entry per CDR3 protein. The repertoire has approximately 200,000 distinct CDR3 sequences, roughly 13% of them found once; the top ten carry more than 15%. The material sequenced was blood, either unsorted or a sorted T cell fraction (not recorded which). The receptor comes from a male donor with ankylosing spondylitis or in good health (not recorded which).

The CDR3 region has the DNA TGTGCCAGCAGCTTAGTCCTGGATTCCTACAATGAGCAGTTCTTC. This sequence encodes CASSLVLDSYNEQFF. The rearrangement joins TRBV7-9 to TRBJ2-1; no reliable D call. This CDR3 contains 15 residues. CDR1 and CDR2 (germline): SEHNR, FQNEAQ (reference sequence). V was trimmed by 1 base and J by 1 base, leaving 8 bases between them. Full variable domain (missing parts from reference TRBV7-9 and TRBJ2-1): DTGVSQNPRHKITKRGQNVTFRCDPISEHNRLYWYRQTLGQGPEFLTYFQNEAQLEKSRLLSDRFSAERPKGSFSTLEIQRTEQGDSAMYLCASSLVLDSYNEQFFGPGTRLTVL.